The T cell receptor (beta chain) under discussion was sequenced for a study of cytomegalovirus exposure and HLA in healthy donors. The PCR contained 60 Vbeta and 13 Jbeta primers. Libraries were prepared by immunoSEQ multiplex PCR; TCRdb keeps only in-frame clonotypes and omits some of them. This sample carries 140,000 to 150,000 clones, roughly 68% of them seen once, and the ten largest clones take approximately 4.3%. The J segment lost 5 bases and the V segment lost 8 bases, leaving 11 bases of the junction unmatched. The CDR3 consists of 15 residues. From germline, CDR1 is SEHNR and CDR2 FQNEAQ (reference sequence). This clone occurred once.

Sequenced input: PBMCs. V is TRBV7-9 and J is TRBJ2-7; 11 bases line up with TRBD2. The receptor's source is a man aged 55 to 70 in good health and CMV-seronegative. Here the CDR3 DNA reads TGTGCCAGCCTGCAGGGACTAGCGGATCACCACGAGCAGTACTTC. It specifies CASLQGLADHHEQYF.